The 21 T cell receptor beta chains presented below share a single source sample, sequenced in a study of shared clonotypes between healthy human individuals. Sequencing was performed with immunoSEQ multiplex PCR; in TCRdb, only in-frame clones are kept and a portion is missing. Of 2 million to 3 million clones in the sample, 80% to 95% were seen once. The material sequenced was naive CD4+ T cells from PBMCs. As to subset: CD45RA+ positively selected. These receptors all come from a man younger than 30 in good health. Some clones in this sample may be carry-over from other donors' samples.

The rearrangement links TRBV6-6 to TRBJ2-7; either TRBD1 or TRBD2 may supply D (6 bases each). Trimming pared 0 bases from V and 7 bases from J, leaving 13 bases between. The CDR3 covers 14 residues. CDR1 is MNHNY and CDR2 is SVGAGI in the germline V gene (reference sequence). CDR3: CASSYSRQGREQYF. The CDR3 region has the DNA TGTGCCAGCAGTTACTCGAGGCAGGGGAGGGAGCAGTACTTC.

The rearrangement uses TRBV5-6 and TRBJ2-7; D is tentatively TRBD1 or TRBD2 (5 bases each). This CDR3 region has 13 residues. Germline V gives CDR1 SGHDT, CDR2 YYEEEE. Between the trimmed V and J ends, which lost 4 bases and 2 bases, there was a span of 10 bases. CDR3 nucleotide sequence: TGTGCCAGCAGCCCGGGGCCGACCTACGAGCAGTACTTC. It encodes CASSPGPTYEQYF.

The rearrangement links TRBV6-1 to TRBJ1-6, with TRBD1 identical over 8 bases. Per germline, CDR1 MNHNS and CDR2 SASEGT. The V gene end was trimmed by 4 bases and the J gene end by 7 bases; junction bases not matched to a gene: 6. The CDR3 spans 15 residues. CDR3 DNA: TGTGCCAGCAGTGTGACAGGGGTGAGGAATTCACCCCTCCACTTT. Translation gives CASSVTGVRNSPLHF.

This chain connects TRBV4-1 to TRBJ2-7; D gene ambiguous. Germline V gene data show CDR1 as MGHRA and CDR2 as YSYEKL. With 1 base removed from V and 0 bases from J, the gap between germline ends came to 10 bases. CDR3 length: 15 amino acids. The CDR3 protein is CASSQVSRSSYEQYF. DNA of the CDR3: TGCGCCAGCAGCCAAGTTAGCAGGAGCTCCTACGAGCAGTACTTC.

The genes are TRBV6-1 and TRBJ1-4, with D possibly TRBD1 on 5 matching bases. The length of the CDR3 is 16 residues. The germline V and J ends were trimmed by 2 bases and 4 bases, with 14 bases remaining between them. Germline assignment: CDR1 MNHNS and CDR2 SASEGT. The CDR3 sequence: CASSERGAAFNEKLFF. DNA for the CDR3: TGTGCCAGCAGTGAACGCGGGGCAGCCTTTAATGAAAAACTGTTTTTT.

This rearrangement joins TRBV5-6 to TRBJ2-3; D is perhaps TRBD2 (5 bases). Germline CDR1 reads SGHDT; CDR2 reads YYEEEE. The CDR3 has 15 amino acids. Trimming cost V 7 bases and J 2 bases, with 17 bases left between them. In DNA form, the CDR3 reads TGTGCCAGCGCGGAATTCGGACTTTCCACAGATACGCAGTATTTT. Translating it yields CASAEFGLSTDTQYF.

The chain joins TRBV5-1 to TRBJ2-7; 8 positions match TRBD2. The germline CDR1 and CDR2 sequences are SGHRS and YFSETQ. The CDR3 loop spans 16 amino acids. V lost 0 bases, J lost 2 bases, and 7 bases stayed unmatched. CDR3 in DNA: TGCGCCAGCAGCTTGGTAGCTAGCGGGCCAACCTACGAGCAGTACTTC. Translation: CASSLVASGPTYEQYF.

This clone was picked up one time. The V and J genes are TRBV11-1 and TRBJ2-1; 9 positions match TRBD2. Unmatched junction bases numbered 4, after V lost 2 bases and J lost 8 bases. Germline CDR1 and CDR2: SGHAT and FQDESV (reference sequence). The CDR3 extends over 14 amino acids. In DNA form, the CDR3 reads TGTGCCAGCAGCTTACAGCGGGAGGTATATGAGCAGTTCTTC. Translation gives CASSLQREVYEQFF.

V is TRBV27 and J is TRBJ2-1; a possible D gene is TRBD2 (7 bases). The ends were cut back, 3 bases at V and 15 bases at J, with 24 bases in the middle. This CDR3 contains 15 residues. CDR1 MNHEY and CDR2 SMNVEV come from the germline V gene (reference sequence). CDR3 nucleotide sequence: TGTGCCAGCAGTTTGCCTGAGGGGGAGGGCACTGATAGGTTCTTC. Amino acid sequence: CASSLPEGEGTDRFF.

The chain combines TRBV30 with TRBJ2-3; D is uncertain. Germline V gene lookup returns CDR1 GTSNPN and CDR2 SVGIG (reference sequence). The length of the CDR3 is 13 residues. The ends were cut back, 1 base at V and 1 base at J, with 6 bases in the middle. CDR3 DNA: TGTGCCTGGAGTGCCGAGCGCACAGATACGCAGTATTTT. The encoded protein is CAWSAERTDTQYF. Combining the CDR3 with reference TRBV30 and TRBJ2-3 gives the whole variable domain SQTIHQWPATLVQPVGSPLSLECTVEGTSNPNLYWYRQAAGRGLQLLFYSVGIGQISSEVPQNLSASRPQDRQFILSSKKLLLSDSGFYLCAWSAERTDTQYFGPGTRLTVL.

About this clone: Other DNA variants within this sample encode the same CDR3. The gene calls are TRBV28 and TRBJ1-2; D not certain. Trimming took 5 bases from V and 2 from J, leaving 6 bases between them. This CDR3 spans 12 amino acids. CDR1 and CDR2 from the germline V gene are MDHEN and SYDVKM. The CDR3 DNA reads as TGTGCCAGCAGTCCTTTAAACTATGGCTACACCTTC. Its protein is CASSPLNYGYTF.

The rearrangement uses TRBV9 and TRBJ1-3, with a weak D call TRBD1 (5 bases). CDR1 and CDR2 (germline): SGDLS, YYNGEE. CDR3 length equals 15 residues. Trimming left V 5 bases short and J 3 bases short, with 15 bases between. The CDR3 DNA sequence: TGTGCCAGCAGTGCAGGGCAATTTAATGGAAACACCATATATTTT. It yields the protein CASSAGQFNGNTIYF.

This sequence joins TRBV5-1 and TRBJ2-7; the D is unclear. The CDR3 loop spans 13 amino acids. The germline V gene encodes CDR1 SGHRS and CDR2 YFSETQ. V was cut by 0 bases and J by 4 bases, with 8 bases left in between. CDR3 loop: CASSLEWEYEQYF. The CDR3 DNA sequence: TGCGCCAGCAGCTTGGAGTGGGAATACGAGCAGTACTTC.

A word on this clone: Additional DNA sequences in this sample encode the identical CDR3. The gene calls are TRBV19 and TRBJ2-7, with TRBD1 matching over 10 bases. V lost 6 bases, J lost 4 bases, and 6 bases stayed unmatched. Germline lookup yields CDR1 LNHDA and CDR2 SQIVND (reference sequence). The CDR3 consists of 14 residues. The CDR3 protein is CASRRTGGSYEQYF. In DNA, the CDR3 is TGTGCCAGTAGAAGGACAGGGGGAAGTTACGAGCAGTACTTC.

This chain connects TRBV5-1 to TRBJ2-1; D ambiguous. There are 14 residues in the CDR3. V was pared by 0 bases and J by 6 bases, with 10 bases between. CDR1 is SGHRS and CDR2 is YFSETQ in the germline V gene. CDR3 coding DNA: TGCGCCAGCAGCTTGGTCACTTCCACCAATGAGCAGTTCTTC. Translation: CASSLVTSTNEQFF.

This chain links TRBV19 with TRBJ1-1; 8 positions match TRBD1. Per the germline V gene, CDR1 is LNHDA and CDR2 is SQIVND (reference sequence). This CDR3 region has 15 residues. The trim removed 3 bases at V and 12 bases at J, leaving 15 bases unmatched. CDR3 coding DNA: TGTGCCAGTAGTATCTCTCACGGAACAGGGGGTTTGACTTTCTTT. Its translation is CASSISHGTGGLTFF.

This clone was seen a single time. The chain joins TRBV5-1 to TRBJ2-1; 9 bases are shared with TRBD2. The CDR3 has 15 amino acids. Per germline, CDR1 SGHRS and CDR2 YFSETQ. The V gene end was trimmed by 0 bases and the J gene end by 7 bases; junction bases not matched to a gene: 5. The CDR3 is CASSLASGNRNEQFF. The CDR3 DNA reads as TGCGCCAGCAGCTTGGCTAGCGGGAATCGAAATGAGCAGTTCTTC. The full variable domain, rest sourced from reference TRBV5-1 and TRBJ2-1, is KAGVTQTPRYLIKTRGQQVTLSCSPISGHRSVSWYQQTPGQGLQFLFEYFSETQRNKGNFPGRFSGRQFSNSRSEMNVSTLELGDSALYLCASSLASGNRNEQFFGPGTRLTVL.

This chain links TRBV19 with TRBJ1-1, with D possibly TRBD1 on 5 matching bases. The CDR3 contains 14 residues. V was trimmed by 3 bases and J by 1 base, leaving 9 bases between them. CDR1 is LNHDA, CDR2 SQIVND, per germline (reference sequence). CDR3 in amino acids: CASSIRVSNTEAFF. DNA for the CDR3: TGTGCCAGTAGTATCAGGGTCTCGAACACTGAAGCTTTCTTT.

The rearrangement joins TRBV29-1 to TRBJ2-7; possibly TRBD1 for D (5 bases). The V gene's germline CDR1 is SQVTM and CDR2 ANQGSEA. This CDR3 region has 13 residues. V lost 2 bases and J 7 bases, leaving 15 bases between the germline ends. The CDR3 here is CSVERSGIREQYF. The CDR3 DNA sequence: TGCAGCGTTGAAAGGTCAGGGATACGTGAGCAGTACTTC.

The V gene is TRBV28, the J gene TRBJ2-1; no firm D call. The CDR3 covers 15 residues. From germline, CDR1 is MDHEN and CDR2 SYDVKM. Between the trimmed V and J ends, which lost 5 bases and 2 bases, there was a span of 13 bases. In DNA, the CDR3 is TGTGCCAGCAGTCCCTTGGCGGATGCCTACAATGAGCAGTTCTTC. This sequence encodes CASSPLADAYNEQFF.

The chain uses TRBV7-2 and TRBJ2-1; D uncertain. Looked up from germline, CDR1 is SGHTA and CDR2 is FQGNSA. The CDR3 consists of 15 residues. Trimming removed 5 bases from V and 2 bases from J, with 13 bases in between. The CDR3 DNA is TGTGCCAGCAGCCACCCCCCAACGACCTACAATGAGCAGTTCTTC. It encodes CASSHPPTTYNEQFF. Combining the CDR3 with reference TRBV7-2 and TRBJ2-1 gives the whole variable domain GAGVSQSPSNKVTEKGKDVELRCDPISGHTALYWYRQSLGQGLEFLIYFQGNSAPDKSGLPSDRFSAERTGGSVSTLTIQRTQQEDSAVYLCASSHPPTTYNEQFFGPGTRLTVL.